This T cell receptor (beta chain) comes out of a study of OX40 agonist ivuxolimab in advanced cancers. In its sample, this clone was seen a few times. The antigen remains undetermined. Profiling relied on immunoSEQ multiplex PCR, and the TCRdb table lists in-frame clones only, not all of them. The data hold about 71,000 clones, with 75% to 85% observed a single time. CDR1 SNHLY and CDR2 FYNNEI come from the germline V gene. V was trimmed by 0 bases and J by 5 bases, leaving 10 bases between them. This CDR3 spans 15 amino acids. Regarding the study as a whole: Fewer expanded clones were found on average in CD4+ than in CD8+ T cells.

The chain is built from TRBV2 and TRBJ1-4, with a tentative D call TRBD1 (5 bases). The receptor was isolated from an adult with an advanced solid tumor such as melanoma, head and neck, liver or kidney cancer. This material consisted of CD4+ or CD8+ T cells sorted from blood, taken in a trial of the OX40 agonist ivuxolimab. CDR3 DNA: TGTGCCAGCAGTGAAGCGGGGGGTATCAATGAAAAACTGTTTTTT. Its translation: CASSEAGGINEKLFF.